This T cell receptor (beta chain) appears in the sequencing data of a study of Ad26.COV2.S vaccination and SARS-CoV-2 variants. About the research overall: Intramuscular Ad26.COV2.S at 5x10^10 or 1x10^11 viral particles.

Treatment meaning: around 19 received Ad26.COV2.S at low or high dose, single or two shots; about 5 received placebo; per-sample allocation not given. Each sample was drawn 63 days after the first injection (of vaccine or placebo). There are 15 residues in the CDR3. Germline CDR1 reads SGHAT; CDR2 reads FQNNGV. The V end lost 1 base, the J end lost 5 bases, and 11 bases lay between the germline ends. TCRdb keeps only in-frame clones here, not all; method: immunoSEQ multiplex PCR. The profile shows 440,000 or so clones, 90% of them singletons. The source was peripheral blood, collected in a trial of Ad26.COV2.S vaccine versus placebo. The chain couples TRBV11-2 to TRBJ2-2; D gene uncertain. This TCR was recovered from a person between 18 and 65 years old who received the Ad26.COV2.S COVID-19 vaccine or a placebo. The CDR3 region has the DNA TGTGCCAGCAGCTTAGCGGCCCAAGGGACCGGGGAGCTGTTTTTT. This encodes CASSLAAQGTGELFF.